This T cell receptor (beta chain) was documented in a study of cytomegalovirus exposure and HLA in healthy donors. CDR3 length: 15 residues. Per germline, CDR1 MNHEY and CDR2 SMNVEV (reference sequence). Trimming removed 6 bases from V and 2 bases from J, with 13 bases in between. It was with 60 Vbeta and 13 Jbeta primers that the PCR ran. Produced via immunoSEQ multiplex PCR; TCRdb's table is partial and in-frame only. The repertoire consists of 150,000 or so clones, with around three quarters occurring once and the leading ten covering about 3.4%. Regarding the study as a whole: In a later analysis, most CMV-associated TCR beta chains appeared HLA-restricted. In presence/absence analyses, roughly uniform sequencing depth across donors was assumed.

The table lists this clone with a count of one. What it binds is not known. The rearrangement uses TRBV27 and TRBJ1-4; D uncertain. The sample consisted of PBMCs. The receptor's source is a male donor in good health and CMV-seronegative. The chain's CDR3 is CASSPKASTNEKLFF. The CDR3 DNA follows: TGTGCCAGCAGCCCCAAAGCTTCCACTAATGAAAAACTGTTTTTT.